The text below deals with one T cell receptor beta chain. CDR3 length equals 15 residues. CDR1 is SGHNT, CDR2 YYREEE, per germline (reference sequence). Between the trimmed V and J ends, which lost 6 bases and 1 base, there was a span of 16 bases. Recruitment covered about 25 US areas and drew participants whose ages spanned about 18 to 89 years. This record belongs to a study of blood T cell repertoires in COVID-19. As for the study in general: Spain, Italy and the United States supplied samples that represented acute and convalescent COVID-19.

In the original processing: Amplification with reference gene primers provided the estimates of nucleated cell counts. The protocol was immunoSEQ multiplex PCR, while the TCRdb copy is restricted to in-frame clones and leaves out a portion. V and J calls and clone size come straight from that table; D and trimming were deduced from the DNA. The sample consists of about 410,000 clones, roughly 86% of them appearing once. The chain couples TRBV5-4 to TRBJ1-1; a weak D match, TRBD1 (6 bases). This clonotype was sampled from a woman between 25 and 40 years old who had recovered from COVID-19. The specimen sequenced was PBMCs or T cells enriched from blood (not recorded which). The CDR3 sequence: CASTLRTGTNTEAFF. In nucleotides, the CDR3 is TGTGCCAGCACCCTCCGAACAGGGACGAACACTGAAGCTTTCTTT.